This entry concerns a single T cell receptor beta chain. Its antigen target is currently unknown. The library was generated by the immunoSEQ multiplex PCR assay. The multiplex PCR relied on a mix of 60 forward primers for TCR Vbeta segments and 13 reverse primers for TCR Jbeta segments. The CDR3 region of rearranged TCR beta genes was amplified from genomic DNA by a multiplex PCR assay. The amplified TCR beta libraries were sequenced on the Illumina HiSeq System as 87-base-pair reads. The published analysis was carried out like this. A later analysis counted about 80 million unique TCR beta chains across the approximately 700 repertoires, and around 12 million of these chains were shared by at least two donors. Raw reads were error-corrected and collapsed into unique sequences with a nearest-neighbor algorithm that merged closely related sequences to remove PCR and sequencing errors. To assign V, D and J gene segments, CDR3 sequences were aligned to IMGT reference sequences. Each retained sequence needed at least a six-nucleotide match to both a V gene segment and a J gene segment. A rearrangement was called productive if the CDR3 had no stop codons and remained in frame with V and J, and every other rearrangement was called non-productive. CDR3 was defined according to IMGT convention as the region running from the second conserved V-encoded cysteine to the conserved J-encoded phenylalanine. The earlier analysis of approximately 500 of the donors excluded sequences that lacked an unambiguous match to a single V gene segment. In an earlier analysis of 587 of the donors, V segments were called functional above 56.7% productive rearrangements and were called segregating when the between-donor standard deviation exceeded 5%. A statistical classification framework was developed to diagnose cytomegalovirus status using the catalog of TCR beta chain sequences. In a later analysis, V and J genes were assigned by comparing TCR nucleotide sequences against IMGT/GENE-DB human TR gene sequences. The TCRdist pipeline was used in a later analysis to assign CDR3 sequences and most-parsimonious VDJ recombination scenarios. In a later analysis, each TCR beta chain was defined by its CDR3 amino acid sequence together with its V-gene family, and reads without a unique V-gene family were excluded. A later analysis removed 592 highly shared, low-generation-probability nucleotide sequences to deal with suspected cross-contamination and a sequencing artifact. A later analysis calculated a clonal expansion index for each public chain from normalized within-repertoire ranks of inferred template counts. In a later analysis, generation probabilities were computed using a VDJ recombination model fitted to out-of-frame rearrangements, and the results were checked against IGoR. In a later analysis, hypergeometric tests were used to score TCR-TCR, TCR-HLA and TCR-CMV co-occurrence, with a repertoire-size bias correction applied to TCR pairs. A later analysis estimated false discovery rates by permuting HLA or CMV assignments 20 times. In a later analysis, co-occurring TCRs were grouped with DBSCAN, and TCRdist sequence similarity was added when clustering was performed within HLA-allele-positive subsets. Repertoires with fewer than 30,000 or more than 120,000 public chains were left out of co-occurrence clustering, as were roughly five repertoires with anomalous nucleotide sharing. Sourced from immuneACCESS, this table was stored by TCRdb with only in-frame sequences that have V and J called. A share of the clones is absent; for the studies checked, an unresolved V gene accounts for under half, and the remainder has no known explanation. V and J calls plus clone size are reproduced from that table; the DNA served to infer D and trimming. This specimen's table enumerates about 41,000 clones. The ten top clones hold 5% to 7.5% of the sample.

Counted from cysteine to phenylalanine, this CDR3 has 16 amino acids. Only the CDR3 DNA is retained, 48 bases long and in frame from the first base. CDR1 and CDR2 were assigned from the germline V gene as KGHSH and LQKENI. Cut back by 0 bases and 4 bases, the V and J ends lie 13 bases apart. This entry comes from a study of cytomegalovirus exposure and HLA in healthy donors listed by TCRdb under 2017. Background for the entire study: According to an earlier analysis of 587 of the donors, some 170 million T cells yielded 100 million or so unique TCR beta sequences and about 300 Gb of sequence data. Typing coverage differed by locus: A, B, C, DRB1 and DQB1 were typed in roughly 620-630 donors, DQA1 in about 500, DPA1 in 600 to 610, and DPB1 in 472. The study aimed to test whether cataloging public T cell receptors could reveal signatures of past pathogen exposure. Rather than using new phenotypic data, the later analysis identified candidate immune exposures from TCR beta sequences and from how often those sequences occurred across donors. The genetic ancestry cluster associated with self-reported Caucasian donors included about four fifths of the approximately 410 genotyped donors. To predict cytomegalovirus infection status, the study brought together high-throughput TCR immunosequencing, statistical association of individual TCRs with disease status, and machine learning. Every discovery cohort repertoire had been produced on one sequencing platform. In addition to the first cohort of 666 subjects, a separate validation cohort of 100 to 150 different subjects was used. Both class I and class II loci were covered by HLA typing, at four-digit resolution. In a later genetic analysis, genome-wide SNP genotypes for about three fifths of the roughly 670 donors were used, and that subset was treated as a discovery cohort. Roughly 5 DR-DQ haplotypes were handled as single units for association and clustering because linkage in the cohort was strong. Donor age, sex, ethnicity and CMV serostatus were compiled alongside the repertoire data. Among roughly 400 genotyped donors of the cohort, an average of approximately 240,000 unique TCR beta nucleotide sequences was sequenced per donor, of which 15% to 20% were non-productive. About 320 gigabases of sequencing data and 70 million to 85 million unique TCR sequences were included in an early release covering roughly 600 HLA-typed donors. The study profiled the T cell repertoires of 500 to 800 subjects by immunosequencing and related them to cytomegalovirus serostatus. An earlier analysis of 587 of the donors used high-throughput TCR beta sequencing to judge whether each TCR beta V gene segment behaved as functional or pseudogenic. In a later analysis, previously published TCR beta repertoires from 666 donors were re-analyzed and high-resolution HLA genotyping was added so that TCR occurrence patterns could be studied. The research as a whole found: Correlated functional status among segregating V segments might reflect linkage disequilibrium, but an unknown experimental factor could not be ruled out. Because counts were too low, about 15 rarely observed V segments, including chromosome 9 orphons, were left out of the earlier analysis of over 550 of the donors. A further reported finding was that TCR beta sequences accurately predicted the HLA-A and HLA-B alleles for most subjects in the first cohort. In an earlier analysis of about 600 of the donors, most TCR beta V segments appeared in productive rearrangements about 87% or about 30% of the time, broadly matching IMGT annotations. Immune exposure information for the cohort was limited to CMV serostatus. According to a later analysis, parvovirus B19, influenza, CMV and Epstein-Barr virus appeared linked to several top co-occurrence clusters. Most TCR sequences were seen in very few donors, while some public TCRs were found in many individuals. In a later analysis, HLA-associated TCR beta chains showed more clonal expansion and lower generation probabilities than non-associated chains that were equally common. This cohort had only TCR beta chains sequenced, and the lack of alpha or paired-chain data limited which features could be detected. A later analysis found that most CMV-associated TCR beta chains appeared HLA-restricted, with HLA associations seemingly driven largely by CMV exposure. In a later analysis, the rate of TCR association differed among HLA loci, with DRB1 alleles having the most associated TCRs and HLA-C alleles having the fewest. In the study, around 150 TCR beta chains were listed as associated with cytomegalovirus. Because some donors lacked HLA typing at each locus, the association tests relied only on the typed subset. Assigning TCR associations to individual alleles was difficult when HLA alleles, especially DR and DQ, strongly co-occurred. It was suggested by the authors that the approach could potentially be generalized to other disease states and immunological phenotypes. A group of highly shared sequence variants was considered likely to be a technical artifact of the sequencing pipeline. Three of the identified cytomegalovirus-associated TCR beta chains were confirmed in vitro to be specific for cytomegalovirus antigens. In both the original and validation cohorts, the classifier was reported to diagnose cytomegalovirus status with high specificity and sensitivity. V-gene and J-gene trimming of TCR beta chains was associated with a missense DCLRE1C variant in a later genetic analysis, and the association was replicated in an independent cohort. According to a later genetic analysis, donors in an Asian-associated ancestry cluster had fewer N-insertions in productive TCRs than the roughly 700-donor mean. Sequencing depth was assumed to be roughly uniform across donors in the presence/absence analyses, though that assumption may not hold. Some IMGT-functional V segments, including TRBV6-2 and TRBV6-3, could not be told apart with the 87-base-pair reads, so those segments were excluded. At a false discovery rate of 0.05, a later analysis linked around 15,000 TCR beta sequences to specific HLA alleles.

In total, roughly 670 healthy bone marrow donors made up the cohort. All cohort members were sampled while nominally healthy, although unrecorded immune exposures were likely present. The donor tested CMV seronegative, placing the donor among the 350 or so seronegative members of the cohort. A peripheral blood sample was provided by each donor, and peripheral blood mononuclear cells were used for TCR beta sequencing. Genomic DNA extraction from the blood cell samples was performed with the Qiagen DNeasy Blood Extraction Kit. Sequencing was performed on PBMCs. Recombination joined TRBV18 with TRBJ2-1; the D gene is possibly TRBD2, with 6 bases matching. The source of this sequence is a man aged 30 to 45 in good health and CMV-seronegative. The nucleotide sequence reads TGTGCCAGCTCACCACCGTCGGGAGTGGGTTACAATGAGCAGTTCTTC. Its product reads: CASSPPSGVGYNEQFF.